These 11 T cell receptor beta chains share one sample of origin, sequenced in a study of molecular identifiers for immune sequencing clone quantification. Each CDR3 protein gets one entry after TCRdb re-called the PCR reads with MiXCR. This table holds about 640,000 distinct CDR3 sequences, just under 20% found once. Sequencing was performed on naive CD8+ T cells from blood, with Jurkat cell RNA spiked in. Subset denoted: FACS-sorted CD8+CD4-CCR7+CD45RA+ naive T cells. The receptors here all came from a human donor in good health. Some libraries in this study had Jurkat cell RNA spiked in.

The chain has TRBV12-1 and TRBJ1-1. TRBV12-1 constitutes a pseudogene. This CDR3 has 17 amino acids. Here the CDR3 reads CASSFGEEIVCNTEAFF. The CDR3 DNA sequence: TGTGCCAGCAGCTTCGGGGAAGAGATTGTGTGTAACACTGAAGCTTTCTTT.

This clonotype has at least ten counts. J is TRBJ2-1 and V is TRBV7-2, with 9 positions matching TRBD2. Trimming took 1 base from V and 4 from J; bases not matched to a gene: 2. Germline CDR1 SGHTA, CDR2 FQGNSA. The CDR3 is 15 amino acids. CDR3 in DNA: TGTGCCAGCAGCTTAGAAGCGGGGGGATACAATGAGCAGTTCTTC. Translation gives CASSLEAGGYNEQFF.

Points on this clonotype: A much more abundant neighbour one base away suggests this may be a read error. The chain employs TRBV20-1 and TRBJ1-1; no clear D gene. Germline loops: CDR1 DFQATT, CDR2 SNEGSKA (reference sequence). V gave up 0 bases and J gave up 3 bases, with 11 bases separating them. The CDR3 loop spans 14 amino acids. This CDR3 reads CSARDYPRYTEAFF. CDR3 DNA: TGCAGTGCTAGAGATTACCCCAGGTACACTGAAGCTTTCTTT.

In its sample, this clonotype was seen many times. This chain uses TRBV7-9 with TRBJ2-1; D perhaps matches TRBD2 (6 bases). The germline CDR1 and CDR2 sequences are SEHNR and FQNEAQ (reference sequence). The V gene lost 3 bases and the J gene lost 4 bases, with 7 bases spanning the gap. This CDR3 is built from 13 residues. The CDR3: CASSFGGYNEQFF. The CDR3 DNA sequence: TGTGCCAGCAGCTTTGGGGGGTACAATGAGCAGTTCTTC.

This clonotype was recorded many times. The genes are TRBV27 and TRBJ2-7; 9 bases fit TRBD1. The V gene's germline CDR1 is MNHEY and CDR2 SMNVEV (reference sequence). V was clipped by 5 bases and J by 6 bases; unmatched bases: 5. The CDR3 sequence is 13 residues long. The CDR3 coding sequence is TGTGCCAGCAGTGGGGCGGACAGGGGCGAGCAGTACTTC. It is translated as CASSGADRGEQYF.

V gene TRBV4-3 combines with J gene TRBJ2-7; D uncertain. V lost 0 bases and J 0 bases, leaving 9 bases between the germline ends. Germline CDR1 is LGHNA and CDR2 is YSLEER. CDR3 size: 15 residues. DNA of the CDR3: TGCGCCAGCAGCCAAGACCCCTCCAACTCCTACGAGCAGTACTTC. This encodes CASSQDPSNSYEQYF.

Worth noting for this clonotype: This may come from a read error, since a much larger clone is one base off. The CDR3 DNA is TGTGCCAGTAGTATAGTAACAGCTCGCAATCAGCCCCAGCAATTT. Translating it yields CASSIVTARNQPQQF. The chain employs TRBV19 and TRBJ1-5; D is unresolved. The CDR3 is 15 residues long. From germline, CDR1 is LNHDA and CDR2 SQIVND (reference sequence).

The rearrangement joins TRBV6-5 to TRBJ2-3; TRBD2 aligns across 12 bases. CDR3 size: 16 residues. Germline CDR1 reads MNHEY; CDR2 reads SVGAGI. V was pared by 7 bases and J by 6 bases, with 11 bases of the junction left unmatched. CDR3 nucleotide sequence: TGTGCCAGCAATACACAGACTAGCGGGAGAAGGGATACGCAGTATTTT. This codes for CASNTQTSGRRDTQYF.

Notes on this clonotype: One base away lies a much larger clone, so this may be a sequencing read error. The chain couples TRBV28 to TRBJ2-1; the match to TRBD2 covers 7 bases. Looked up from germline, CDR1 is MDHEN and CDR2 is SYDVKM. The CDR3 length is 18 residues. Trimming removed 2 bases from V and 8 bases from J; junction bases left unmatched: 18. CDR3 nucleotide sequence: TGTGCCAGCAGTTTACGGTTTCGGGCGGGAGTTTTAGGGGATGAGCAGTTCTTC. This gives the protein CASSLRFRAGVLGDEQFF. Full variable domain (remainder filled in from reference TRBV28 and TRBJ2-1): DVKVTQSSRYLVKRTGEKVFLECVQDMDHENMFWYRQDPGLGLRLIYFSYDVKMKEKGDIPEGYSVSREKKERFSLILESASTNQTSMYLCASSLRFRAGVLGDEQFFGPGTRLTVL.

Concerning this clonotype itself: The junction departs from the called germline gene at one end, perhaps through a read error. V and J are TRBV7-9 and TRBJ2-2, with 14 nucleotides matching TRBD2. The CDR3 is 18 residues long. Germline V gene sequence: CDR1 SEHNR, CDR2 FQNEAQ (reference sequence). This chain's CDR3 is CASTLQTSGGALTGELFF. As DNA, the CDR3 is TGTGCCAGCACCTTACAGACTAGCGGGGGGGCCCTCACCGGGGAGCTGTTTTTT.

This clonotype was counted at least ten times. The rearrangement uses TRBV5-1 and TRBJ2-7, with 11 nucleotides matching TRBD1. The CDR3 runs to 16 residues. Per the germline V gene, CDR1 is SGHRS and CDR2 is YFSETQ. V shed 4 bases, J shed 5 bases, and the junction held 11 bases outside the gene matches. CDR3 DNA sequence: TGCGCCAGCAGCCTCCATAGGACAGGGGGCATCAACGAGCAGTACTTC. Encoded protein: CASSLHRTGGINEQYF.